What follows is one T cell receptor (beta chain) and its context. The ends were cut back, 10 bases at V and 0 bases at J, with 9 bases in the middle. From germline, CDR1 is MNHNY and CDR2 SVGAGI (reference sequence). This CDR3 contains 13 residues. The data belong to a study of OX40 agonist ivuxolimab in advanced cancers. Turning to the study itself: Approximately 40% of patients had received prior checkpoint inhibitor therapy.

Repertoires were generated with immunoSEQ multiplex PCR, while TCRdb's copy carries only in-frame clones and drops some. The sample gives around 6,100 clones, less than 90% of which show up once; about 28% is in the top ten. The receptor was isolated from an adult with an advanced solid tumor such as melanoma, head and neck, liver or kidney cancer. The chain uses TRBV6-6 and TRBJ1-4; D not resolved. This material consisted of CD4+ or CD8+ T cells sorted from blood, taken in a trial of the OX40 agonist ivuxolimab. The CDR3 nucleotides read TGTGCCACCGAGACGACAACTAATGAAAAACTGTTTTTT. It is translated as CATETTTNEKLFF.